This T cell receptor beta chain was obtained from a study of blood T cells in healthy people across ages. The authors ran a second PCR of about 7 to 11 cycles using a sample-barcoded 5' primer and a J-beta primer mix. TCRdb processed the 5' RACE reads anew with MiXCR; each CDR3 protein has one entry. The sample contains 600,000 to 900,000 distinct CDR3 sequences, 20% to 30% of which appear only once. This clonotype occurred many times. Its antigen is not identified. CDR3 length: 15 residues. Trimming cost V 4 bases and J 4 bases; bases outside gene matches: 8. Germline V gene sequence: CDR1 SGHRS, CDR2 YFSETQ. Overall study results and limits: Age brought a roughly linear fall in TCR beta diversity measured per million T cells. Those diversity estimates obtained from one million T cells were thought to be underestimates.

Researchers isolated at least 7 million PBMCs per sample. In addition, the sample was reused for a study of T cells of mothers and their children. As that study records: A slight, non-significant increase in overlap was found for related mother-child pairs relative to unrelated pairs.

The chain recombines TRBV5-1 with TRBJ2-5, with 9 bases aligning to TRBD2. The receptor was isolated from a boy younger than 18 in good health. Sequences were obtained from blood. Written as DNA, the CDR3 is TGCGCCAGCAGCGCCAGCGGGGGGCCTGGAGAGACCCAGTACTTC. As protein: CASSASGGPGETQYF.